Listed below are T cell receptor beta chains from one sample, sequenced in a study of OX40 agonist ivuxolimab in advanced cancers. Measured with immunoSEQ multiplex PCR; TCRdb has only the in-frame clones, and not every one. The sample carries about 20,000 clones, roughly 85% recorded once. The sequences come from CD4+ or CD8+ T cells sorted from blood, collected in a trial of the OX40 agonist ivuxolimab. The receptors originated from an adult with an advanced solid tumor such as melanoma, head and neck, liver or kidney cancer. The CDR3 runs from the conserved cysteine through the conserved F or W. Fields, in order: CDR3 DNA, CDR3 protein, D gene, clone size, V gene, J gene. The D gene is left open where the match is weak. For some rows the clone size is stated as once, few or many, or as a class when expanded; others skip it.

CDR3 DNA: TGTGCCAGCAGCTCGCCGGAAAGCTCCTACAATGAGCAGTTCTTC
CDR3 protein: CASSSPESSYNEQFF
D gene: -
clone size: -
V gene: TRBV14
J gene: TRBJ2-1

CDR3 DNA: TGTGCCGTCGACGGCCCGAACACTGAAGCTTTCTTT
CDR3 protein: CAVDGPNTEAFF
D gene: -
clone size: -
V gene: TRBV6-6
J gene: TRBJ1-1

CDR3 DNA: TGTGCCAGCAGGACAACTGAGATGAACACTGAAGCTTTCTTT
CDR3 protein: CASRTTEMNTEAFF
D gene: -
clone size: -
V gene: TRBV28
J gene: TRBJ1-1

CDR3 DNA: TGTGCCAGCAGCATCACGGACAGGGTCGACTATGGCTACACCTTC
CDR3 protein: CASSITDRVDYGYTF
D gene: TRBD1
clone size: few
V gene: TRBV11-2
J gene: TRBJ1-2

CDR3 DNA: TGTGCCAGCAGCCCCACCCACCCGGCAGATACGCAGTATTTT
CDR3 protein: CASSPTHPADTQYF
D gene: -
clone size: once
V gene: TRBV28
J gene: TRBJ2-3

CDR3 DNA: TGTGCCAGCAGCCCCAGCGACGGGAGCCAAGAGACCCAGTACTTC
CDR3 protein: CASSPSDGSQETQYF
D gene: -
clone size: once
V gene: TRBV4-2
J gene: TRBJ2-5

CDR3 DNA: TGTGCCAGCAGTCAGCCGAGCTACGAGCAGTACTTC
CDR3 protein: CASSQPSYEQYF
D gene: -
clone size: -
V gene: TRBV6-5
J gene: TRBJ2-7

CDR3 DNA: TGCAGCGTGCCGACTAGCGGCCGGGGGGGAGGTTCAGATACGCAGTATTTT
CDR3 protein: CSVPTSGRGGGSDTQYF
D gene: TRBD2
clone size: -
V gene: TRBV29-1
J gene: TRBJ2-3

CDR3 DNA: TGCGCCAGCAGCCCTGGGGGCAGCGGCTTCACCTTCGAGCAGTACTTC
CDR3 protein: CASSPGGSGFTFEQYF
D gene: -
clone size: -
V gene: TRBV5-1
J gene: TRBJ2-7

CDR3 DNA: TGTGCCAGCAGCTACGTCCGGGACTCCCTGGACATTCAGTACTTC
CDR3 protein: CASSYVRDSLDIQYF
D gene: -
clone size: -
V gene: TRBV27
J gene: TRBJ2-4

CDR3 DNA: TGTGCCAGCAGCTTAAGACTAGCGGGAGCCTATGAGCAGTTCTTC
CDR3 protein: CASSLRLAGAYEQFF
D gene: TRBD2
clone size: -
V gene: TRBV7-6
J gene: TRBJ2-1

CDR3 DNA: TGTGCCAGCAGCTTAGTAGTCTTCGGTAGCGAGGGGTTGAACACTGAAGCTTTCTTT
CDR3 protein: CASSLVVFGSEGLNTEAFF
D gene: -
clone size: -
V gene: TRBV11-2
J gene: TRBJ1-1

CDR3 DNA: TGTGCCAGCTCACCCGATGGCGGGCAGCTCTATGGCTACACCTTC
CDR3 protein: CASSPDGGQLYGYTF
D gene: -
clone size: -
V gene: TRBV18
J gene: TRBJ1-2

CDR3 DNA: TGTGCCAGCAGTTTAAGGACAGTCTCCGGGGATGAAGCTTTCTTT
CDR3 protein: CASSLRTVSGDEAFF
D gene: -
clone size: -
V gene: TRBV27
J gene: TRBJ1-1

CDR3 DNA: TGTGCCAGCAGTGAGGACAGGCTGGGCGAGCAGTACTTC
CDR3 protein: CASSEDRLGEQYF
D gene: TRBD1
clone size: -
V gene: TRBV6-5
J gene: TRBJ2-7

CDR3 DNA: TGCGCCAGCAGCCCATTCGGGACAACCAGCTCCTACAATGAGCAGTTCTTC
CDR3 protein: CASSPFGTTSSYNEQFF
D gene: -
clone size: -
V gene: TRBV4-1
J gene: TRBJ2-1

CDR3 DNA: TGTGCCACCAGCAGAGAGTATAGCAATCAGCCCCAGCATTTT
CDR3 protein: CATSREYSNQPQHF
D gene: -
clone size: once
V gene: TRBV15
J gene: TRBJ1-5

CDR3 DNA: TGTGCCAGCAGTCCCCCCCCGGGACAGGGGAATAACGAGCAGTACTTC
CDR3 protein: CASSPPPGQGNNEQYF
D gene: TRBD1
clone size: -
V gene: TRBV28
J gene: TRBJ2-7

CDR3 DNA: TGTGCCAGCAGTCCCGGGACAGGGAAATCCACTGAAGCTTTCTTT
CDR3 protein: CASSPGTGKSTEAFF
D gene: TRBD1
clone size: -
V gene: TRBV27
J gene: TRBJ1-1

CDR3 DNA: TGTGCCAGTAGTATACTTACAGGTGGAAACTATGGCTACACCTTC
CDR3 protein: CASSILTGGNYGYTF
D gene: -
clone size: -
V gene: TRBV19
J gene: TRBJ1-2

CDR3 DNA: TGTGCCAGCAGTATACAGGGGTTGGATCAGCCCCAGCATTTT
CDR3 protein: CASSIQGLDQPQHF
D gene: TRBD1
clone size: -
V gene: TRBV27
J gene: TRBJ1-5

CDR3 DNA: TGTGCCAGCAGTCCTCTCCGACTAGCGGACGGAGCGGTGGCGCAGTACTTC
CDR3 protein: CASSPLRLADGAVAQYF
D gene: TRBD2
clone size: -
V gene: TRBV27
J gene: TRBJ2-7

CDR3 DNA: TGTGCCAGCAGCCTCAGTGGCTATCAAGAGACCCAGTACTTC
CDR3 protein: CASSLSGYQETQYF
D gene: -
clone size: -
V gene: TRBV28
J gene: TRBJ2-5

CDR3 DNA: TGTGCCAGCAGTGACAGGGGACTGGGCTCCTACGAGCAGTACTTC
CDR3 protein: CASSDRGLGSYEQYF
D gene: TRBD1
clone size: -
V gene: TRBV27
J gene: TRBJ2-7

CDR3 DNA: TGTGCCAGCAGCCAATTTGACAGGGCGACAGATACGCAGTATTTT
CDR3 protein: CASSQFDRATDTQYF
D gene: TRBD1
clone size: -
V gene: TRBV5-5
J gene: TRBJ2-3

CDR3 DNA: TGTGCCAGCAGCTTAACCCCGGCGGACAGGAATGGCTACACCTTC
CDR3 protein: CASSLTPADRNGYTF
D gene: TRBD1
clone size: -
V gene: TRBV7-3
J gene: TRBJ1-2

CDR3 DNA: TGTGCCAGTAGGATACACCCGGCCGAGGGCCCTTATGGCTACACCTTC
CDR3 protein: CASRIHPAEGPYGYTF
D gene: -
clone size: -
V gene: TRBV19
J gene: TRBJ1-2

CDR3 DNA: TGTGCCAGTACTTTAGGGGGTACATACAATGAGCAGTTCTTC
CDR3 protein: CASTLGGTYNEQFF
D gene: -
clone size: -
V gene: TRBV19
J gene: TRBJ2-1

CDR3 DNA: TGTGCCAGCAGTCCAGAGCACGGGAGAGGTTCACCTTACGATGAGCAGTTCTTC
CDR3 protein: CASSPEHGRGSPYDEQFF
D gene: -
clone size: -
V gene: TRBV27
J gene: TRBJ2-1

CDR3 DNA: TGTGCCAGCAGTGTAGCGTTGAACACTGAAGCTTTCTTT
CDR3 protein: CASSVALNTEAFF
D gene: -
clone size: medium-sized
V gene: TRBV6-5
J gene: TRBJ1-1

CDR3 DNA: TGTGCCAGCAATCCTCGGGTCGCGGATCAGCCCCAGCATTTT
CDR3 protein: CASNPRVADQPQHF
D gene: -
clone size: -
V gene: TRBV28
J gene: TRBJ1-5

CDR3 DNA: TGTGCCAGCAGTTTCGCCACTTCGAATGAGCAGTTCTTC
CDR3 protein: CASSFATSNEQFF
D gene: -
clone size: -
V gene: TRBV28
J gene: TRBJ2-1

CDR3 DNA: TGTGCCAGCAGTGAGGATGGACCCCGGCAGTACTTC
CDR3 protein: CASSEDGPRQYF
D gene: -
clone size: -
V gene: TRBV6-1
J gene: TRBJ2-5